This T cell receptor beta chain originates from a study of blood T cell repertoires in COVID-19. Across the whole study: Donors in the United States, Italy and Spain gave samples during acute or convalescent COVID-19.

Deletions cut 3 bases from V and 2 bases from J, with 10 bases between. Germline assignment: CDR1 DFQATT and CDR2 SNEGSKA (reference sequence). This CDR3 region has 13 residues. Libraries were prepared by immunoSEQ multiplex PCR; TCRdb keeps only in-frame clonotypes and omits some of them. The data contain roughly 150,000 clones, roughly 90% of them singletons. Sequenced material: peripheral blood. This TCR derives from a man in his 60s with active or convalescent COVID-19. The rearrangement joins TRBV20-1 to TRBJ2-5, with D possibly called TRBD1 or TRBD2 (6 bases each). In DNA, the CDR3 is TGCAGTGCTAGTGGGGGGCCACAAGAGACCCAGTACTTC. Its translation: CSASGGPQETQYF.